This T cell receptor (beta chain) was recovered during a study of T-cell memory formation after mild COVID-19. V lost 1 base and J lost 4, with 9 bases in between. The CDR3 runs 14 residues. Germline V lookup: CDR1 SEHNR, CDR2 FQNEAQ (reference sequence). Using its own MiXCR run on the 5' RACE reads, TCRdb lists one record per CDR3 protein. Here the sample spans about 82,000 distinct CDR3 sequences, 9.5% to 15% being singletons. This rearrangement joins TRBV7-9 to TRBJ2-3; no firm D call. This receptor was taken from a young man who had mild COVID-19 (a few samples of this study predate the infection). Cell type and time point are not known. The sequencing sample was made of PBMCs or a T cell subset sorted from them (not recorded which). This chain's CDR3 is CASSLELGPDTQYF. The CDR3 DNA reads TGTGCCAGCAGCTTAGAATTAGGGCCAGATACGCAGTATTTT.